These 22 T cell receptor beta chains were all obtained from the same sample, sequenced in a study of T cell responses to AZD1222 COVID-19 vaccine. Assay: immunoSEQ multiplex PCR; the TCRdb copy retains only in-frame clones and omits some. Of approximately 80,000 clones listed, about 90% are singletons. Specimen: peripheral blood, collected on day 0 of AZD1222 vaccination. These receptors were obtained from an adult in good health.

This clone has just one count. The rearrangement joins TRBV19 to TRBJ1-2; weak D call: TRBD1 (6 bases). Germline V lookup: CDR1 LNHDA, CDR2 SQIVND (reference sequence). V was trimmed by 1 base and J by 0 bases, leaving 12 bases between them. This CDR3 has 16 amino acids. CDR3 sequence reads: CASSIVTDRANYGYTF. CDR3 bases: TGTGCCAGTAGTATAGTCACGGACAGAGCTAACTATGGCTACACCTTC.

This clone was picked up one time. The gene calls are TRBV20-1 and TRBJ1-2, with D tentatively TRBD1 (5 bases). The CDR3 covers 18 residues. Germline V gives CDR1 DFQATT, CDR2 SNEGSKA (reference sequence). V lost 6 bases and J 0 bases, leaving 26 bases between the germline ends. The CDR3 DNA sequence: TGCAGTGCCAGTACATATGGGGACCAACTACTTACTAACTATGGCTACACCTTC. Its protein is CSASTYGDQLLTNYGYTF.

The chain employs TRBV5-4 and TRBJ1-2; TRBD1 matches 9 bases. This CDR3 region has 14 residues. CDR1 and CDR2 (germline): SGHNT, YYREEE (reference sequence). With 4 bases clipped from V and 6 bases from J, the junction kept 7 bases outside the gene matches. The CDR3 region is CASSATGGSDGYTF. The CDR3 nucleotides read TGTGCCAGCAGCGCTACAGGGGGCTCGGATGGCTACACCTTC.

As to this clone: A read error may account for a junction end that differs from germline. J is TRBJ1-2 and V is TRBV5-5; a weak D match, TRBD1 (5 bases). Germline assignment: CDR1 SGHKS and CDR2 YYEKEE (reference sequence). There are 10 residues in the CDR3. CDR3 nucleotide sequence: TGTGCCAGCAGCCAGGGTCCTCCTGCCTTC. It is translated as CASSQGPPAF.

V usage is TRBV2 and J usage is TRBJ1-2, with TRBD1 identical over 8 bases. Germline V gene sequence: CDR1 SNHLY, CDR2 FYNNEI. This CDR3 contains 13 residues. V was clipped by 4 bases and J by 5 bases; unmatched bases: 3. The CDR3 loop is CASSGQGKYGYTF. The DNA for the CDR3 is TGTGCCAGCAGTGGACAGGGGAAATATGGCTACACCTTC. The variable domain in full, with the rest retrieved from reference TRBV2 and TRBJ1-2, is EPEVTQTPSHQVTQMGQEVILRCVPISNHLYFYWYRQILGQKVEFLVSFYNNEISEKSEIFDDQFSVERPDGSNFTLKIRSTKLEDSAMYFCASSGQGKYGYTFGSGTRLTVV.

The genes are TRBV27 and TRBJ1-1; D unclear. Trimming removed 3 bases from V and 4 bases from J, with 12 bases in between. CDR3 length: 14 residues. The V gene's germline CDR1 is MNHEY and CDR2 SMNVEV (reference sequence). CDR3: CASSFEGSLTEAFF. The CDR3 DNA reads TGTGCCAGCAGTTTTGAGGGCAGCCTCACTGAAGCTTTCTTT.

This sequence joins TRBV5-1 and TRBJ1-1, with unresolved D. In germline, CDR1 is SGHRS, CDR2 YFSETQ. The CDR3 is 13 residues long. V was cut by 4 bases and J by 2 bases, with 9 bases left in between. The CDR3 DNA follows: TGCGCCAGCAGCCTAGAATTAAACACTGAAGCTTTCTTT. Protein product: CASSLELNTEAFF.

The CDR3 protein is CASSHGRGTDTQYF. Written as DNA, the CDR3 is TGCGCCAGCAGCCACGGCAGGGGCACAGATACGCAGTATTTT. This chain connects TRBV5-1 to TRBJ2-3, with a possible D match to TRBD1 (5 bases). Trimming removed 4 bases from V and 1 base from J, with 10 bases in between. Germline CDR1 and CDR2: SGHRS and YFSETQ. CDR3 length: 14 residues.

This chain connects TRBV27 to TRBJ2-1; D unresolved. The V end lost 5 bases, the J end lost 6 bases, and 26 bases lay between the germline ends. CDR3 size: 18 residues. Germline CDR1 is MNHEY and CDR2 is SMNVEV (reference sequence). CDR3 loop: CASSRTDTETLLANEQFF. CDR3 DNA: TGTGCCAGCAGTCGAACTGACACCGAGACTCTTTTAGCCAATGAGCAGTTCTTC.

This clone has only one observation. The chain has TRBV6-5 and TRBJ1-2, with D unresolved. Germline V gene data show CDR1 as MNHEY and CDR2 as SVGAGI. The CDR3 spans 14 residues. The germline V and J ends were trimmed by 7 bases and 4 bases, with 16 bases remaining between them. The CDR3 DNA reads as TGTGCCAGCATGATTACGGGTGGAGGCTATGGCTACACCTTC. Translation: CASMITGGGYGYTF.

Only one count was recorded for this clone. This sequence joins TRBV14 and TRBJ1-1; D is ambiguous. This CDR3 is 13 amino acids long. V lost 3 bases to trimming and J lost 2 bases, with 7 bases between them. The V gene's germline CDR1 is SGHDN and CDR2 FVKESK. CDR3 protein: CASSQEGNTEAFF. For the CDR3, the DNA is TGTGCCAGCAGCCAGGAGGGTAACACTGAAGCTTTCTTT.

This CDR3 is CASDGGFGYEQYF. CDR3 nucleotide sequence: TGTGCCAGTGATGGGGGGTTCGGTTACGAGCAGTACTTC. The chain links TRBV19 to TRBJ2-7; D is perhaps TRBD2 (6 bases). V was cut by 8 bases and J by 4 bases, with 15 bases left in between. This CDR3 is built from 13 residues. In germline, CDR1 is LNHDA, CDR2 SQIVND (reference sequence).

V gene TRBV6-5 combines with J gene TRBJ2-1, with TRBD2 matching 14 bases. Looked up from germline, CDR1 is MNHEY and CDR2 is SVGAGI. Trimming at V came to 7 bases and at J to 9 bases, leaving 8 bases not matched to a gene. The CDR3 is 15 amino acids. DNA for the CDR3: TGTGCCAGCACTACGACTAGCGGGGGGGCCTTTGAGCAGTTCTTC. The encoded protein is CASTTTSGGAFEQFF.

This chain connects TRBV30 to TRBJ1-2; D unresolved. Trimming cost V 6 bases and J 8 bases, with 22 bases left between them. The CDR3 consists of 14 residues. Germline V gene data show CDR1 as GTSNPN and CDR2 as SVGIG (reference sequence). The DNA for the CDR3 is TGTGCCTGTGCTGCGGGCGGGATCCCGAGAGGCTACACCTTC. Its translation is CACAAGGIPRGYTF.

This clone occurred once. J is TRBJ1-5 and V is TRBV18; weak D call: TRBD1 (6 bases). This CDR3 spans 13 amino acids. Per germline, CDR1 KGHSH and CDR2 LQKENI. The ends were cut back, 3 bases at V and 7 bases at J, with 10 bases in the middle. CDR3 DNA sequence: TGTGCCAGCTCACCTAGGGGGGGACAGCCCCAGCATTTT. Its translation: CASSPRGGQPQHF.

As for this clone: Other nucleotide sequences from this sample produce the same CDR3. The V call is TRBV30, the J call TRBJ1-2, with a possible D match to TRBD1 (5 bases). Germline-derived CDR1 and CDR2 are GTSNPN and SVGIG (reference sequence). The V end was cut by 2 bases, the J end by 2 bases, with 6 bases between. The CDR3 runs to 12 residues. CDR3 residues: CAWSKGNYGYTF. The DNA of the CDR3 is TGTGCCTGGAGTAAGGGGAACTATGGCTACACCTTC.

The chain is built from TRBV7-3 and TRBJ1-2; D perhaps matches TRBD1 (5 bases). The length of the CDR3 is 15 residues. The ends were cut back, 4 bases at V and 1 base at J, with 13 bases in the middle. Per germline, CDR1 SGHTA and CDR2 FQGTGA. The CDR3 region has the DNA TGTGCCAGCAGCTCCCGTCGGGGGGATAACTATGGCTACACCTTC. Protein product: CASSSRRGDNYGYTF.

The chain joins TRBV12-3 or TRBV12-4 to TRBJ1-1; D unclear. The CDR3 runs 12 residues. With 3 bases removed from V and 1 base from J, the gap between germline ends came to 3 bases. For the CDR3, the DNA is TGTGCCAGCAGTTTCAAGAACACTGAAGCTTTCTTT. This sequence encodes CASSFKNTEAFF.

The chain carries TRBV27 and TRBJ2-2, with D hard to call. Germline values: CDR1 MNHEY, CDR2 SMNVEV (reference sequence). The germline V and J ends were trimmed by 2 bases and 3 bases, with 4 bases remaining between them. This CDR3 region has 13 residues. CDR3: CASSLIDTGELFF. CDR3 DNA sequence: TGTGCCAGCAGTTTAATTGACACCGGGGAGCTGTTTTTT.

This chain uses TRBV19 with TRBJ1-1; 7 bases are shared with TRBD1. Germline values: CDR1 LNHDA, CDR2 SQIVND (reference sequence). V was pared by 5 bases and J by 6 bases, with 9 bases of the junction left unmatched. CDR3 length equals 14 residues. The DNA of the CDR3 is TGTGCCAGTAGTGTCGCCGGGACAGCCCCTGAAGCTTTCTTT. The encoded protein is CASSVAGTAPEAFF.

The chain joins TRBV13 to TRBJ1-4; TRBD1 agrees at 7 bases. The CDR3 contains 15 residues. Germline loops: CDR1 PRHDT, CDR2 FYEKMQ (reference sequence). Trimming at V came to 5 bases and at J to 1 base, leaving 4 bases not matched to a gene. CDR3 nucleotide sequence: TGTGCCAGCAGCAGGGGGCGAGAAACTAATGAAAAACTGTTTTTT. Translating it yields CASSRGRETNEKLFF.

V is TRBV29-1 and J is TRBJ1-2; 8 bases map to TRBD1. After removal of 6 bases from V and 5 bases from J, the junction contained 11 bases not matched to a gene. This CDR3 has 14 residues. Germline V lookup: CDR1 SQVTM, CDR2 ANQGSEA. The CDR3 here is CSVDDRGGEYGYTF. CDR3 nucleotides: TGCAGCGTGGATGACAGGGGCGGGGAATATGGCTACACCTTC.